The clone carrying this T cell receptor (beta chain) was counted a single time. Its antigen remains unidentified. TCRdb re-derived calls from the reads in MiXCR, one entry per CDR3 protein. The top ten clones hold around an eighth of a sample with approximately 390,000 distinct CDR3 sequences, about 32% of them seen once. The data are from a study of T cell repertoires in cytomegalovirus infection. Whole-study context: CMV infection and matching HLA type were both indicated by public TCR beta signatures. Notes on the study in general: Totalled public TCR beta family frequency picked out people who carried CMV plus the relevant HLA. Ex vivo, HLA-C-restricted CMV-specific TCR beta clonotypes prevailed over the rest of the response.

This CDR3 is 11 amino acids long. Germline assignment: CDR1 DFQATT and CDR2 SNEGSKA (reference sequence). V lost 7 bases and J lost 8, with 11 bases in between. This TCR derives from a human donor in good health (CMV status not recorded). Some clones in this sample may be carry-over from other donors' samples. The starting material was cultured PBMCs, obtained from culture after CMV antigen stimulation. The chain uses TRBV20-1 and TRBJ1-4; D gene uncertain. The CDR3 protein is CSGPVREKLFF. The CDR3 DNA sequence: TGCAGTGGACCCGTAAGGGAAAAACTGTTTTTT.